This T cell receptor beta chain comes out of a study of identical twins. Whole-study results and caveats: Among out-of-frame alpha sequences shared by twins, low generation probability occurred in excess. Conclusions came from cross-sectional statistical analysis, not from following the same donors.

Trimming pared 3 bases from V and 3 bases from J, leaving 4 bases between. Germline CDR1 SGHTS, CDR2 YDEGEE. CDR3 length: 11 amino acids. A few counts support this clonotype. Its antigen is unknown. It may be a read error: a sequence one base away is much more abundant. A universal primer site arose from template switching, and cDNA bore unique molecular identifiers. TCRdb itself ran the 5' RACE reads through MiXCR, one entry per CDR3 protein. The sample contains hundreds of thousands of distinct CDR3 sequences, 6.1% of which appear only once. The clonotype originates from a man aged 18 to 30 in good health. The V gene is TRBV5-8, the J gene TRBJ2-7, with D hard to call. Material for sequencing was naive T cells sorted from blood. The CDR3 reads CASSWNYEQYF. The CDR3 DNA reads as TGTGCCAGCAGCTGGAACTACGAGCAGTACTTC.